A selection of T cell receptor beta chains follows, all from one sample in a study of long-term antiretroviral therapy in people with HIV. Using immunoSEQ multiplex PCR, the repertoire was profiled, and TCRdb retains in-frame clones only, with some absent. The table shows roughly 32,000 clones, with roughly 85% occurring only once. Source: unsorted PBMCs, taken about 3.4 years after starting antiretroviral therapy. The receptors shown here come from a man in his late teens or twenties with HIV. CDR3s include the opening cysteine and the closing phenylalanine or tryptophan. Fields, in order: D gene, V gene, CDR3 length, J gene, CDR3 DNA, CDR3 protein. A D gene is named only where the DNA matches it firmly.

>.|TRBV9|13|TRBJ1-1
TGTGCCAGCAGCGTAGGGACAGCCACTGAAGCTTTCTTT
CASSVGTATEAFF
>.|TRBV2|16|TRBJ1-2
TGTGCCAGCACCGCTGGGGGGGGACTTACTAACTATGGCTACACCTTC
CASTAGGGLTNYGYTF
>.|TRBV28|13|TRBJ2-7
TGTGCCAGCAGCCGACAGGACTCCTACGAGCAGTACTTC
CASSRQDSYEQYF
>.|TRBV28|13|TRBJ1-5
TGTGCCAGCAGTTTGGCAGACAATCAGCCCCAGCATTTT
CASSLADNQPQHF
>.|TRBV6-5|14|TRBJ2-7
TGTGCCAGCAGTTACCGGGAAGGGACCTACGAGCAGTACTTC
CASSYREGTYEQYF
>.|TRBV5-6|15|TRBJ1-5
TGTGCCAGCAGCTCCCGGGACTTGGTAGGTCAGCCCCAGCATTTT
CASSSRDLVGQPQHF
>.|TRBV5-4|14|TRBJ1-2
TGTGCCAGCAGCTTCGCCAGCACCAAGTATGGCTACACCTTC
CASSFASTKYGYTF
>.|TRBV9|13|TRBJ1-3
TGTGCCAGCAAGGGAGGGGCCGGAAACACCATATATTTT
CASKGGAGNTIYF
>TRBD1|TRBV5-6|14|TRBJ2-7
TGTGCCAGCAGCTCGGGACAGCCCCCCGGCGAGCAGTACTTC
CASSSGQPPGEQYF
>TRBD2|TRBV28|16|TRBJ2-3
TGTGCCAGCAGTTCCCCACAGAGCGGGGCGAAAGATACGCAGTATTTT
CASSSPQSGAKDTQYF
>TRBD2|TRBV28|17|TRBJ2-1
TGTGCCAGCAGTTTCCCCCGCGGACTAGGGGCCAGGAATGAGCAGTTCTTC
CASSFPRGLGARNEQFF
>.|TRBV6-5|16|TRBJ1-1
TGTGCCAGCAGTTACTTGGGGAAGGAGCCGAACACTGAAGCTTTCTTT
CASSYLGKEPNTEAFF
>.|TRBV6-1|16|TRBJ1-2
TGTGCCAGCAGTGAAGACTCTCAACCCCCCATCTATGGCTACACCTTC
CASSEDSQPPIYGYTF
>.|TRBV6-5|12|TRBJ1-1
TGTGCCAGCAGCCAGGACAGTTCGGAAGCTTTCTTT
CASSQDSSEAFF
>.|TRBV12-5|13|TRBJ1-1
TGTGCTAGTGCCACCGGGTGGAGCACTGAAGCTTTCTTT
CASATGWSTEAFF
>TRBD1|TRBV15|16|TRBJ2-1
TGTGCCACCAGCAGAGTGAGAGGGGGCTTTGGCAATGAGCAGTTCTTC
CATSRVRGGFGNEQFF
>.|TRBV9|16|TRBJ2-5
TGTGCCAGCAGCGTAGGACCGAGGATCGGCCAAGAGACCCAGTACTTC
CASSVGPRIGQETQYF
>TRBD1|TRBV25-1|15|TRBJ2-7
TGTGCCAGCAGTGAGGGACAGGGGGATCTCTACGAGCAGTACTTC
CASSEGQGDLYEQYF
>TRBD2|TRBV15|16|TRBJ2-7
TGTGCCACCAGCAGAGAGAGCGGGAGCCGTGGCTACGAGCAGTACTTC
CATSRESGSRGYEQYF
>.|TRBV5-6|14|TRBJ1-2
TGTGCCAGCAGCTGGGGAGAACAATCCTATGGCTACACCTTC
CASSWGEQSYGYTF
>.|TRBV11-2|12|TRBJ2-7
TGTGCCAGCAGCTTAGAGGTCTACGAGCAGTACTTC
CASSLEVYEQYF
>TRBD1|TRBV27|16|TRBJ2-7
TGTGCCAGCAGTCCCAAGGCGGACAGGGGTTTCCACGAGCAGTACTTC
CASSPKADRGFHEQYF
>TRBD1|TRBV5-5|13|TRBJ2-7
TGTGCCAGCACCCGGACAGGGCTCTACGAGCAGTACTTC
CASTRTGLYEQYF